Below, one T cell receptor beta chain is given with its context. What it binds is unknown. The sample carries other DNA sequences with the same CDR3. This specimen comes from a study of beta chain features in type 1 diabetes. Findings and limits, study-wide: Type 1 diabetes patients had TCRB CDR3s that were shorter (moderately but significantly so) in all four CD4+ subsets. The question of HLA type influencing TCRB rearrangement was one that remained unresolved here.

Investigators reverse transcribed all isolated RNA, so they sequenced expressed TCRB transcripts. Sequencing used immunoSEQ multiplex PCR; TCRdb keeps in-frame clones, though not all of them. The sample includes 150,000 or so clones, 7% to 10% of them seen just once. A sort by CD45RO/CCR7/CD25/CD127/CD95/CD27 yielded CD4+ naive, central memory, regulatory and stem cell-like memory cells. The sample consisted of central memory CD4+ T cells from blood. This clonotype was sampled from a woman between 18 and 29 years old in good health.

CDR3 bases: TGTGCCAGCAGTGAGTCCCGACTAGCGGTTTACAATGAGCAGTTCTTC. Amino acids: CASSESRLAVYNEQFF. The chain carries TRBV25-1 and TRBJ2-1; 9 bases fit TRBD2. The germline CDR1 and CDR2 sequences are MGHDK and SYGVNS. V gave up 3 bases and J gave up 4 bases; unmatched junction bases: 7. The length of the CDR3 is 16 residues.